The 25 T cell receptor beta chains listed next were all sequenced from one sample in a study of HIV-infected patients and healthy controls. MiXCR was run by TCRdb on the 5' RACE reads, yielding one entry per CDR3 protein. The data contain around 18,000 distinct CDR3 sequences, roughly 15% of them singletons. The sample comprised CD8+ T cells from blood. These receptors all come from a human donor in good health.

This rearrangement joins TRBV7-9 to TRBJ2-3; D is unresolved. V gave up 1 base and J gave up 3 bases, with 20 bases separating them. The germline V gene encodes CDR1 SEHNR and CDR2 FQNEAQ (reference sequence). This CDR3 has 18 residues. The DNA of the CDR3 is TGTGCCAGCAGCTTAGTCCCGCTTATTATTAGTTTAACAGATACGCAGTATTTT. Translation: CASSLVPLIISLTDTQYF.

The V call is TRBV5-6, the J call TRBJ2-3; no reliable D call. The CDR3 loop spans 12 amino acids. Trimming removed 1 base at V and 4 bases at J, with 4 bases between. Germline lookup yields CDR1 SGHDT and CDR2 YYEEEE. The CDR3 region is CASSLFPDTQYF. In nucleotides, the CDR3 is TGTGCCAGCAGCTTGTTCCCAGATACGCAGTATTTT.

This clonotype was counted at least ten times. CDR3: CASSWGTGANVLTF. The CDR3 DNA is TGTGCCAGCAGTTGGGGGACTGGGGCCAACGTCCTGACTTTC. V and J are TRBV12-3 or TRBV12-4 and TRBJ2-6; the D gene could be TRBD1 or TRBD2 (5 bases each). Trimming stripped 4 bases from V and 2 bases from J, with 6 bases between. The CDR3 has 14 amino acids.

This chain uses TRBV20-1 with TRBJ2-1, with D possibly matching TRBD2 (6 bases). CDR3 length: 14 amino acids. CDR1 is DFQATT, CDR2 SNEGSKA, per germline (reference sequence). V lost 2 bases and J lost 1, with 9 bases in between. The CDR3 protein is CSARFRGSYNEQFF. The CDR3 nucleotides are TGCAGTGCTAGATTTCGGGGGTCCTACAATGAGCAGTTCTTC.

This clonotype has ten or more counts. This chain joins TRBV29-1 and TRBJ2-1; either TRBD1 or TRBD2 may supply D (5 bases each). CDR3 size: 14 residues. The germline gives CDR1 SQVTM, CDR2 ANQGSEA. The V end was cut by 7 bases, the J end by 4 bases, with 17 bases between. The CDR3 here is CSADDPGTYNEQFF. The CDR3 nucleotides are TGCAGCGCCGACGACCCCGGGACGTACAATGAGCAGTTCTTC.

The chain's CDR3 is CASSLFRRGEVYGYTF. Written as DNA, the CDR3 is TGTGCCAGCAGCTTATTTCGTAGGGGGGAAGTCTATGGCTACACCTTC. V and J are TRBV7-3 and TRBJ1-2; tentative D call: TRBD1 (6 bases). V shed 2 bases and J shed 4 bases, with 17 bases lying between them. This CDR3 spans 16 amino acids. Germline V lookup: CDR1 SGHTA, CDR2 FQGTGA.

This clonotype was seen a few times. The genes are TRBV29-1 and TRBJ2-1, with D unresolved. CDR3 size: 12 residues. Deletions cut 0 bases from V and 6 bases from J, with 6 bases between. Per the germline V gene, CDR1 is SQVTM and CDR2 is ANQGSEA. CDR3: CSVEDYLNEQFF. Here the CDR3 DNA reads TGCAGCGTTGAAGATTATCTCAATGAGCAGTTCTTC.

This clonotype was counted at least ten times. This chain links TRBV20-1 with TRBJ1-1; D is perhaps TRBD1 (5 bases). V was clipped by 3 bases and J by 0 bases, with 20 bases between them. Germline values: CDR1 DFQATT, CDR2 SNEGSKA (reference sequence). The CDR3 is 17 residues long. CDR3 in DNA: TGCAGTGCTAGGGGTGGGAGACAGCCCGGCATGAACACTGAAGCTTTCTTT. Translating gives CSARGGRQPGMNTEAFF.

This clonotype was found many times. This rearrangement joins TRBV7-2 to TRBJ2-1, with 10 bases that match TRBD2. CDR3 length equals 16 residues. Germline-derived CDR1 and CDR2 are SGHTA and FQGNSA. V was clipped by 1 base and J by 9 bases; unmatched bases: 9. Here the CDR3 reads CASSLGSGGGRIEQFF. Written as DNA, the CDR3 is TGTGCCAGCAGCTTAGGAAGCGGGGGGGGTCGGATTGAGCAGTTCTTC.

Ten or more counts support this clonotype. The chain carries TRBV14 and TRBJ2-4; D could derive from TRBD1 or TRBD2 (5 bases each). The V and J ends lost 0 bases and 2 bases respectively, with 17 bases between them. Germline lookup yields CDR1 SGHDN and CDR2 FVKESK. CDR3 length: 18 amino acids. CDR3 sequence (DNA): TGTGCCAGCAGCCAAGAATTCGCAGGCGAGGGGTCCAAAAACATTCAGTACTTC. Its protein product is CASSQEFAGEGSKNIQYF.

The chain joins TRBV5-6 to TRBJ2-7; perhaps TRBD1 as D (5 bases). The germline V gene encodes CDR1 SGHDT and CDR2 YYEEEE. The CDR3 sequence is 14 residues long. V was shortened by 1 base and J by 0 bases, with 8 bases between the two germline ends. The CDR3 DNA reads TGTGCCAGCAGCTTGAGACAGAGCTCCTACGAGCAGTACTTC. The encoded protein is CASSLRQSSYEQYF.

This clonotype has a handful of counts. This rearrangement joins TRBV4-3 to TRBJ2-1, with 14 bases lining up with TRBD2. Trimming at V came to 1 base and at J to 7 bases, leaving 0 bases not matched to a gene. Germline CDR1 and CDR2: LGHNA and YSLEER. This CDR3 has 15 amino acids. The CDR3 is CASSQGTSGGNEQFF. For the CDR3, the DNA is TGCGCCAGCAGCCAAGGGACTAGCGGGGGGAATGAGCAGTTCTTC.

This rearrangement joins TRBV19 to TRBJ2-5; D is tentatively TRBD1 or TRBD2 (5 bases each). The CDR3 length is 15 residues. Trimming stripped 4 bases from V and 2 bases from J, with 14 bases between. CDR1 and CDR2 from the germline V gene are LNHDA and SQIVND (reference sequence). CDR3: CASSSRDGAQETQYF. The CDR3 nucleotides read TGTGCCAGTAGTAGCAGAGACGGGGCTCAAGAGACCCAGTACTTC. Supplemented by reference TRBV19 and TRBJ2-5, the full variable domain reads DGGITQSPKYLFRKEGQNVTLSCEQNLNHDAMYWYRQDPGQGLRLIYYSQIVNDFQKGDIAEGYSVSREKKESFPLTVTSAQKNPTAFYLCASSSRDGAQETQYFGPGTRLLVL.

This clonotype was picked up many times. The CDR3 DNA reads as TGTGCCAGCAGCCTGGGACAGGGGGATCAGCCCCAGCATTTT. It translates to CASSLGQGDQPQHF. This rearrangement joins TRBV4-2 to TRBJ1-5; 11 nucleotides line up with TRBD1. The trim removed 4 bases at V and 5 bases at J, leaving 1 base unmatched. In germline, CDR1 is LGHNA, CDR2 YNFKEQ. CDR3 length: 14 residues.

This clonotype was counted ten times or more. The chain joins TRBV7-9 to TRBJ2-1; 11 nucleotides line up with TRBD2. Trimming cost V 5 bases and J 6 bases; bases outside gene matches: 9. The CDR3 consists of 16 residues. From germline, CDR1 is SEHNR and CDR2 FQNEAQ (reference sequence). This CDR3 is CASSLPGTSGPNEQFF. DNA for the CDR3: TGTGCCAGCAGCCTTCCCGGGACTAGCGGCCCCAATGAGCAGTTCTTC.

V and J are TRBV24-1 and TRBJ1-1; tentative D call: TRBD1 (5 bases). CDR1 and CDR2 (germline): KGHDR, SFDVKD. The CDR3 has 13 amino acids. V was pared by 5 bases and J by 3 bases, with 9 bases between. The CDR3 sequence is CATSGGDYTEAFF. CDR3 DNA sequence: TGTGCCACCAGTGGAGGGGATTACACTGAAGCTTTCTTT.

This clonotype has only a few counts. The chain couples TRBV29-1 to TRBJ2-7, with D tentatively TRBD1 (5 bases). Germline V lookup: CDR1 SQVTM, CDR2 ANQGSEA. Between the trimmed V and J ends, which lost 7 bases and 5 bases, there was a span of 15 bases. The CDR3 length is 12 residues. CDR3 amino acids: CSGTQGAHEQYF. DNA of the CDR3: TGCAGCGGTACCCAGGGCGCCCACGAGCAGTACTTC.

There are a few counts of this clonotype. The chain employs TRBV30 and TRBJ2-5; 7 nucleotides line up with TRBD2. From germline, CDR1 is GTSNPN and CDR2 SVGIG (reference sequence). This CDR3 is 14 amino acids long. The V and J ends lost 1 base and 7 bases, in that order; junction bases with no gene match: 9. The CDR3 protein is CAWSEEWGGGTQYF. CDR3 nucleotide sequence: TGTGCCTGGAGTGAGGAATGGGGCGGGGGGACCCAGTACTTC.

This clonotype was seen only a few times. The chain has TRBV11-2 and TRBJ2-1; 10 bases are shared with TRBD2. V gave up 4 bases and J gave up 2 bases; unmatched junction bases: 23. The CDR3 runs 22 residues. The germline V gene encodes CDR1 SGHAT and CDR2 FQNNGV. CDR3 loop: CASSSEQKVLAGSYFTYNEQFF. The CDR3 DNA is TGTGCCAGCAGCTCCGAACAAAAGGTACTAGCGGGATCCTACTTCACCTACAATGAGCAGTTCTTC.

This chain uses TRBV28 with TRBJ2-1; D is possibly TRBD2 (5 bases). In germline, CDR1 is MDHEN, CDR2 SYDVKM. The CDR3 runs 14 residues. Trimming stripped 5 bases from V and 9 bases from J, with 17 bases between. In nucleotides, the CDR3 is TGTGCCAGCAGTCCGATCCCTAGCTCGGGTGAGCAGTTCTTC. This codes for CASSPIPSSGEQFF.

The chain combines TRBV7-2 with TRBJ2-4, with no clear D. Deletions cut 3 bases from V and 3 bases from J, with 6 bases between. CDR3 length: 13 amino acids. Germline V gives CDR1 SGHTA, CDR2 FQGNSA. The CDR3 sequence is CASSFGFKNIQYF. The CDR3 DNA reads TGTGCCAGCAGCTTCGGCTTCAAAAACATTCAGTACTTC.

This clonotype was counted many times. The chain employs TRBV7-2 and TRBJ2-1; 16 nucleotides line up with TRBD2. Germline V gives CDR1 SGHTA, CDR2 FQGNSA. The length of the CDR3 is 13 residues. V shed 4 bases and J 15 bases; nucleotides not matched to a gene: 3. The CDR3 region has the DNA TGTGCCAGCAGCTCGGGACTAGCGGGGGGGTCGTTCTTC. Translating gives CASSSGLAGGSFF.

This clonotype appeared a few times. The chain carries TRBV28 and TRBJ2-3; perhaps TRBD1 as D (6 bases). Germline V gene data show CDR1 as MDHEN and CDR2 as SYDVKM. The CDR3 has 16 residues. Trimming pared 11 bases from V and 3 bases from J, leaving 24 bases between. The CDR3 sequence is CAGQAGGRVETDTQYF. The CDR3 nucleotides read TGTGCCGGGCAAGCTGGGGGCAGGGTTGAAACAGATACGCAGTATTTT.

J is TRBJ2-1 and V is TRBV6-2 or TRBV6-3, with TRBD2 matching 9 bases. V dropped 2 bases and J dropped 8; count of bases not matched to a gene: 7. The CDR3 has 15 residues. CDR1 and CDR2 (germline): MNHEY, SVGEGT. The CDR3 here is CASSYRGTSPHEQFF. CDR3 DNA: TGTGCCAGCAGTTACAGAGGGACTAGCCCACATGAGCAGTTCTTC.

The chain uses TRBV12-3 or TRBV12-4 and TRBJ2-3; 7 positions match TRBD2. The V and J ends lost 0 bases and 5 bases, in that order; junction bases with no gene match: 5. The CDR3 runs 15 residues. The CDR3 DNA reads as TGTGCCAGCAGTTTAGCGGGAGGGCTTGTAGATACGCAGTATTTT. Amino acid sequence: CASSLAGGLVDTQYF.